Listed here is a single TCR beta chain. The data are from a study of cytomegalovirus exposure and HLA in healthy donors. Germline CDR1 reads SEHNR; CDR2 reads FQNEAQ (reference sequence). V shed 4 bases, J shed 3 bases, and the junction held 5 bases outside the gene matches. There are 15 residues in the CDR3. The PCR used 60 Vbeta and 13 Jbeta primers. Assay used: immunoSEQ multiplex PCR; TCRdb lists only in-frame clones, some missing. Seen here are some 140,000 clones, approximately 79% observed once, and the top ten hold 4.3%. The chain recombines TRBV7-9 with TRBJ1-5; 8 nucleotides align to TRBD1. The source of this sequence is a man between 18 and 35 years old in good health and CMV-seropositive. Sequenced sample: PBMCs. The CDR3 nucleotides read TGTGCCAGCAGCTCCGGACAGGGCCTCAATCAGCCCCAGCATTTT. It translates to CASSSGQGLNQPQHF. The full variable domain, its missing parts supplied by reference TRBV7-9 and TRBJ1-5, is DTGVSQNPRHKITKRGQNVTFRCDPISEHNRLYWYRQTLGQGPEFLTYFQNEAQLEKSRLLSDRFSAERPKGSFSTLEIQRTEQGDSAMYLCASSSGQGLNQPQHFGDGTRLSIL.